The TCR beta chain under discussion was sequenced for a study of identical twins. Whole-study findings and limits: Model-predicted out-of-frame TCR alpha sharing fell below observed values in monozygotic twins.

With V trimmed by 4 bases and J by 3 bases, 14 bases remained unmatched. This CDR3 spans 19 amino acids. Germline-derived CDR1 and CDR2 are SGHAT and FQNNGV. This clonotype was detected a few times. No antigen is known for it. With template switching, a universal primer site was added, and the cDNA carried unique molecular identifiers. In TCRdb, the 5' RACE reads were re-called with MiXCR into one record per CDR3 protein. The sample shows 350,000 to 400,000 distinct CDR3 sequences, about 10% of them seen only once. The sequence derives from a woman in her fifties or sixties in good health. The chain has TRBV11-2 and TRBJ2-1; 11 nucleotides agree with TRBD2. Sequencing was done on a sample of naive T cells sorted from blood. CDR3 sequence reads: CASSWGLRLAGSVYNEQFF. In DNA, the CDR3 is TGTGCCAGCAGCTGGGGTTTGCGACTAGCGGGATCGGTCTACAATGAGCAGTTCTTC.